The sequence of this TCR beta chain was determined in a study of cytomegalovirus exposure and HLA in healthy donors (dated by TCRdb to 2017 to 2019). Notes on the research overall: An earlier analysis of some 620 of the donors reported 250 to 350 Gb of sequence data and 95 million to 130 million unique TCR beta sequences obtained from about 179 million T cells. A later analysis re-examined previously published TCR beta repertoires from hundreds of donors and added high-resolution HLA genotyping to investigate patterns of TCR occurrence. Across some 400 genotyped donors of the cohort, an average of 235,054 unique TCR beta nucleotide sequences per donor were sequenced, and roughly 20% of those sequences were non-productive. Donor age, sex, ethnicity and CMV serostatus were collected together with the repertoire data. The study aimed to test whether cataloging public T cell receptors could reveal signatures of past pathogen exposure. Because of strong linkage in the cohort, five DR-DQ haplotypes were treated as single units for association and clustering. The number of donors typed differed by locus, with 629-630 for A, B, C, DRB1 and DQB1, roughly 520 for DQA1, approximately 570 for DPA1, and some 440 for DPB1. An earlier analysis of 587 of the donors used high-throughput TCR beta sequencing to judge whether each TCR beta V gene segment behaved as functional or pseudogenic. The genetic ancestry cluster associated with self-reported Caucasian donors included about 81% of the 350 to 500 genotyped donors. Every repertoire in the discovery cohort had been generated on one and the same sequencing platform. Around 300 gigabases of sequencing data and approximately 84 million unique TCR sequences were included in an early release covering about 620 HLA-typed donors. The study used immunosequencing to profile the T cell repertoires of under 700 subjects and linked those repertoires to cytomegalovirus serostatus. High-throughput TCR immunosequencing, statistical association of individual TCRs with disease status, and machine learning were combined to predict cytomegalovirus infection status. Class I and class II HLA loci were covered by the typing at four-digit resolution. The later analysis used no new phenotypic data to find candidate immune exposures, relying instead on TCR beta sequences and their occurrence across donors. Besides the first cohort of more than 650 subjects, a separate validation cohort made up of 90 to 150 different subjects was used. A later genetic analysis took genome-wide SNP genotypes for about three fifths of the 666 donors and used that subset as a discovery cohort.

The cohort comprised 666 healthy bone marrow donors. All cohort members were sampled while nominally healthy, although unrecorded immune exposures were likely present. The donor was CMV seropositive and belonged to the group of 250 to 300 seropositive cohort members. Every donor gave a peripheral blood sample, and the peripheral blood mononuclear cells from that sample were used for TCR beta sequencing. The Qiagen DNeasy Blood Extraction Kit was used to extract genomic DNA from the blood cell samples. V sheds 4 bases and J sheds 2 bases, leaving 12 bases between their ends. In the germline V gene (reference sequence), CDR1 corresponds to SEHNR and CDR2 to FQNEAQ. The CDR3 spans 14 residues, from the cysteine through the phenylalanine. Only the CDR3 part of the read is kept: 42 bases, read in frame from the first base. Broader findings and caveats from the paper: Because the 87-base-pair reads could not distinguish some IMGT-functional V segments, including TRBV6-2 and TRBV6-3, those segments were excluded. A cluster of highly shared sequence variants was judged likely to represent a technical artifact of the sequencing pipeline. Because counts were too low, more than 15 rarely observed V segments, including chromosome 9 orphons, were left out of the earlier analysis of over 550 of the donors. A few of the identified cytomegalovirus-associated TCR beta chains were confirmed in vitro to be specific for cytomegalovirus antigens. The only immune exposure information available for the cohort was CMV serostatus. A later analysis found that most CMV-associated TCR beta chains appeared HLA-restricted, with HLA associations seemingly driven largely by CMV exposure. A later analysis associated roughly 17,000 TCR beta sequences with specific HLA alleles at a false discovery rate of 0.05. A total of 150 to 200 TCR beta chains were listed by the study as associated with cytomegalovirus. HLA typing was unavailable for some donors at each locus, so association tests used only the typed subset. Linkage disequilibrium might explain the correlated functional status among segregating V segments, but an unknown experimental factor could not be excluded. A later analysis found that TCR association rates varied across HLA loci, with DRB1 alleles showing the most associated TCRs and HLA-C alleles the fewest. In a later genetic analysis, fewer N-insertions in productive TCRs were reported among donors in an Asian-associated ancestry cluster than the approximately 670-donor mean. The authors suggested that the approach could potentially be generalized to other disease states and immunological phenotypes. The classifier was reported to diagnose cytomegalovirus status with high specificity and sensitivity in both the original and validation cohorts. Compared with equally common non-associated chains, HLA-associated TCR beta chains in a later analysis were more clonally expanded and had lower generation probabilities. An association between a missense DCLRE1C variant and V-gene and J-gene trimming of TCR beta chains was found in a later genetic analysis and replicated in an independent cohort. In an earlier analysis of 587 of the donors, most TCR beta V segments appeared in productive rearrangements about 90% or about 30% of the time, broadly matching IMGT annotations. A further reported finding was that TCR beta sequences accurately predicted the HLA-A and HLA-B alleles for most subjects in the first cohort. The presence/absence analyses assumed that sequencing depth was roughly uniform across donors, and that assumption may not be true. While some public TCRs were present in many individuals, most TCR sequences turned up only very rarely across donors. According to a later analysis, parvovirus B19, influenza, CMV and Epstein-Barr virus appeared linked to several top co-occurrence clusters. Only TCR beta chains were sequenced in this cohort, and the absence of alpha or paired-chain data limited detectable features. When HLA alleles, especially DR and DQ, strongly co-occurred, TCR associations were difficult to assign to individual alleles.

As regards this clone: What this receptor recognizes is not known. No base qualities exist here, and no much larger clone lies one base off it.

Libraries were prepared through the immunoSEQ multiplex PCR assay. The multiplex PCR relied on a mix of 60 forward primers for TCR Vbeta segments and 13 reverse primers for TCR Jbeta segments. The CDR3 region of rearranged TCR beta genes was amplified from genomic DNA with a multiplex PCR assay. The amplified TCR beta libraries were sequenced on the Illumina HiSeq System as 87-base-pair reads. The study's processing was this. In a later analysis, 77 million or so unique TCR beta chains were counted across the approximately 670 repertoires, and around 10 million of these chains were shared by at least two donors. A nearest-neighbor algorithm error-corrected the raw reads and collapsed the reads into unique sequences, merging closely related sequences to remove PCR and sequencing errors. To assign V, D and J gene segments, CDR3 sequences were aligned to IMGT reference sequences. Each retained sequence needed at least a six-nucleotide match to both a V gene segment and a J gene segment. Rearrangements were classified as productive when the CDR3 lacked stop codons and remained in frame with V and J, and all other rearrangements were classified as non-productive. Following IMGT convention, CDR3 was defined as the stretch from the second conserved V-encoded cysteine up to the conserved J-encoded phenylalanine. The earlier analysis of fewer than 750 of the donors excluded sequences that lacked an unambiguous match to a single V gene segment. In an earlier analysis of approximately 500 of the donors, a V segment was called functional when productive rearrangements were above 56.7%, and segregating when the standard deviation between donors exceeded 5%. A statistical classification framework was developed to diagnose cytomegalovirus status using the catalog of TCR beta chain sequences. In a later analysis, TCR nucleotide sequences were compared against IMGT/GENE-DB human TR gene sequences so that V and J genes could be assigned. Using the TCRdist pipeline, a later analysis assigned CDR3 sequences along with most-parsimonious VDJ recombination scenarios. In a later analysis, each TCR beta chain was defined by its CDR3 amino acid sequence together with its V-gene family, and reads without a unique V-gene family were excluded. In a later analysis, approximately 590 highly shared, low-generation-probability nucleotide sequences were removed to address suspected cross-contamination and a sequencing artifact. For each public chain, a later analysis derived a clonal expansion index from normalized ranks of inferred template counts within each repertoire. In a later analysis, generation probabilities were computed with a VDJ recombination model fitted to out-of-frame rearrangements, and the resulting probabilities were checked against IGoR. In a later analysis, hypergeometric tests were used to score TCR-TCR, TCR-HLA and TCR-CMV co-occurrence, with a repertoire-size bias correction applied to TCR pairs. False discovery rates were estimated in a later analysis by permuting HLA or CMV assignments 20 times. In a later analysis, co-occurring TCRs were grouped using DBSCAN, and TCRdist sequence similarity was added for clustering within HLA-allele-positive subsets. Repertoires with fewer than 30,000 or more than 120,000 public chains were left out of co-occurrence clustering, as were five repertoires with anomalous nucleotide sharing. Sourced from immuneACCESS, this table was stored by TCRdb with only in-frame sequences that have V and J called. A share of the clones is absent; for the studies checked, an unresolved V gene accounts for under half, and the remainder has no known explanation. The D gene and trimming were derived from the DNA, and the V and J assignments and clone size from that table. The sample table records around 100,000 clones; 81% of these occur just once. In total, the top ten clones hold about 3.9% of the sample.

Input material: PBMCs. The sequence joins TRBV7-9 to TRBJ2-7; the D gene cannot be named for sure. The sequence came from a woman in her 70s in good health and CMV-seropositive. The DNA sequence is TGTGCCAGCAGCTCCGACATCTTAACCTACGAGCAGTACTTC. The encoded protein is CASSSDILTYEQYF. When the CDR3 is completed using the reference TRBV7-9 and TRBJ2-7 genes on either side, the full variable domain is DTGVSQNPRHKITKRGQNVTFRCDPISEHNRLYWYRQTLGQGPEFLTYFQNEAQLEKSRLLSDRFSAERPKGSFSTLEIQRTEQGDSAMYLCASSSDILTYEQYFGPGTRLTVT.